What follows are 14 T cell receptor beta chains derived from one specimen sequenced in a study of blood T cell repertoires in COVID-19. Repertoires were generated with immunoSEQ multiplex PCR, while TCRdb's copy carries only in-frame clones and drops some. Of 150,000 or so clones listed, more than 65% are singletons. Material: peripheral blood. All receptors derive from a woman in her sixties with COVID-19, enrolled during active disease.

The CDR3 here is CASSYLIPSGNQPQHF. CDR3 nucleotides: TGTGCCAGCAGTTACCTGATCCCAAGCGGGAATCAGCCCCAGCATTTT. This chain links TRBV6-2 or TRBV6-3 with TRBJ1-5, with D unresolved. This CDR3 region has 16 residues. Trimming left V 2 bases short and J 4 bases short, with 15 bases between. In germline, CDR1 is MNHEY, CDR2 SVGEGT.

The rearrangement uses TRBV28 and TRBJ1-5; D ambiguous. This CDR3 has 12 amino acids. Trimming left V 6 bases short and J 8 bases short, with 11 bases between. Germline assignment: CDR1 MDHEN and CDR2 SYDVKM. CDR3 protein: CASSAPAKPQHF. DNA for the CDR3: TGTGCCAGCAGCGCCCCAGCGAAGCCCCAGCATTTT. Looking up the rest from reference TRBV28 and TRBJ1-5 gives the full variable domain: DVKVTQSSRYLVKRTGEKVFLECVQDMDHENMFWYRQDPGLGLRLIYFSYDVKMKEKGDIPEGYSVSREKKERFSLILESASTNQTSMYLCASSAPAKPQHFGDGTRLSIL.

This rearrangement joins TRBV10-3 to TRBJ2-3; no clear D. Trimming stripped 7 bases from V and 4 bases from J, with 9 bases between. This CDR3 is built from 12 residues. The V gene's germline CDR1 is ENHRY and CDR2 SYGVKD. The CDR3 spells CAITEPPDTQYF. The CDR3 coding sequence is TGTGCCATCACGGAGCCACCAGATACGCAGTATTTT.

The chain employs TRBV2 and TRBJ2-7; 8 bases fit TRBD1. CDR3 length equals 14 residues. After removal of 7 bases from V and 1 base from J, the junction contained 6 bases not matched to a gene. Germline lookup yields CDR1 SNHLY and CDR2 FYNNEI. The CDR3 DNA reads TGTGCCAGCAACCGACAGGGGAAGTCCTACGAGCAGTACGTC. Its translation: CASNRQGKSYEQYV.

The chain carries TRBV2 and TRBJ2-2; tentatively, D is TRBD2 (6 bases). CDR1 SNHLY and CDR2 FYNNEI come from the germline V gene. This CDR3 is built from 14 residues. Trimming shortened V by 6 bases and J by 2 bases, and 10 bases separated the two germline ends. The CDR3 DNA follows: TGTGCCAGCAGCCGGGACTCTAACACCGGGGAGCTGTTTTTT. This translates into CASSRDSNTGELFF.

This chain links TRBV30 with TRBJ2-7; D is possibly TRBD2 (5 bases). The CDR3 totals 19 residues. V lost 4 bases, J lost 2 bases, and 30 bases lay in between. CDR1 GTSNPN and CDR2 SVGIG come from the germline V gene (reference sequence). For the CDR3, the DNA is TGTGCCTGGAAGCGGCCTCTGAACCCCCCGGCCTTATCCACCTACGAGCAGTACTTC. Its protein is CAWKRPLNPPALSTYEQYF.

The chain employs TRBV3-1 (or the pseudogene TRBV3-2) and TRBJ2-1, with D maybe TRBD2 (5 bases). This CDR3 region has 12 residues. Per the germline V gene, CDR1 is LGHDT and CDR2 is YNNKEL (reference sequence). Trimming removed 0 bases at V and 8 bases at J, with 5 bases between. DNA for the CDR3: TGTGCCAGCAGCCAAGATAGCGATGAGCAGTTCTTC. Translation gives CASSQDSDEQFF.

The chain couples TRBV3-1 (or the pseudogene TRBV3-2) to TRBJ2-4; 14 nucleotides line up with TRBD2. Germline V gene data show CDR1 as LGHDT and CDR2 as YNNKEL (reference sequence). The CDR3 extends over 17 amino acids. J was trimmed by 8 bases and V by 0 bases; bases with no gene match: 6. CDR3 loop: CASSQEGLAGVRYIQYF. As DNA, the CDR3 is TGTGCCAGCAGCCAAGAGGGACTAGCGGGGGTAAGATACATTCAGTACTTC.

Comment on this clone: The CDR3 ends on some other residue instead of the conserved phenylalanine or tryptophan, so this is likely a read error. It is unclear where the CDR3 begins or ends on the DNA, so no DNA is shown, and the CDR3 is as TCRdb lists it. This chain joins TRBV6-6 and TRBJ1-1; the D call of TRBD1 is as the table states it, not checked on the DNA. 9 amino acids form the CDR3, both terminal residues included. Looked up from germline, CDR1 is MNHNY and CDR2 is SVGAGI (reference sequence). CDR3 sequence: CASSYGGAK.

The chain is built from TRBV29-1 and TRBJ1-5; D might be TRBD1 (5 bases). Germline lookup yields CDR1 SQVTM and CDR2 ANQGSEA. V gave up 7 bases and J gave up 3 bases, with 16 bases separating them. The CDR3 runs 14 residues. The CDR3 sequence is CSARGSGINQPQHF. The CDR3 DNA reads TGCAGCGCCCGGGGGAGCGGGATCAATCAGCCCCAGCATTTT.

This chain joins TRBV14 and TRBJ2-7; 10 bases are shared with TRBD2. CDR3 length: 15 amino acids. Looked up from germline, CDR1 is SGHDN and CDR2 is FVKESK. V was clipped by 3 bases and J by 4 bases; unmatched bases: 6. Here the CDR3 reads CASSHPLAGDYEQYF. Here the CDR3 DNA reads TGTGCCAGCAGCCATCCCCTAGCGGGAGATTACGAGCAGTACTTC.

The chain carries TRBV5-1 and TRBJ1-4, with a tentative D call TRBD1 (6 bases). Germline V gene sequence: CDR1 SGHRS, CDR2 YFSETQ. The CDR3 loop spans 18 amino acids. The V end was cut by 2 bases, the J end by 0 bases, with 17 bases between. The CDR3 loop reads CASSFRAGDYSTNEKLFF. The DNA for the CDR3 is TGCGCCAGCAGCTTTAGGGCAGGGGATTATTCAACTAATGAAAAACTGTTTTTT.

CDR3 region: CASSFPGAPNQPQHF. CDR3 DNA: TGTGCCAGCAGTTTCCCAGGGGCTCCCAATCAGCCCCAGCATTTT. The chain recombines TRBV28 with TRBJ1-5, with a possible D match to TRBD1 (6 bases). The CDR3 runs 15 residues. Germline CDR1 and CDR2: MDHEN and SYDVKM. V was cut by 3 bases and J by 3 bases, with 12 bases left in between. The full variable domain, with the rest looked up from reference TRBV28 and TRBJ1-5, is DVKVTQSSRYLVKRTGEKVFLECVQDMDHENMFWYRQDPGLGLRLIYFSYDVKMKEKGDIPEGYSVSREKKERFSLILESASTNQTSMYLCASSFPGAPNQPQHFGDGTRLSIL.

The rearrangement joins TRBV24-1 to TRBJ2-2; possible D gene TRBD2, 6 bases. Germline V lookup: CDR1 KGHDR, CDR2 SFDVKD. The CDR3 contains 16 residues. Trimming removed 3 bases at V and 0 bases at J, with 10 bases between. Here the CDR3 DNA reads TGTGCCACCAGTGATCCGGGACTCTCGAACACCGGGGAGCTGTTTTTT. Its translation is CATSDPGLSNTGELFF.